Described below is a single TCR beta chain sequence and its context. Antigen unknown. This sample is part of a study of post-analysis software for immune sequencing data. Study information: The courses of disease that were included comprised relapsing-remitting, secondary progressive and progressive-relapsing multiple sclerosis.

Unique molecular identifiers tagged the TCR beta cDNA libraries. T cells numbering about 0.85 to 11 million yielded cDNA molecules that totaled about 500,000. TCRdb reprocessed the PCR reads with MiXCR, giving one entry per CDR3 protein. Of about 540,000 distinct CDR3 sequences in the sample, roughly 34% were seen once. Study-level findings and limits: The authors found that F measure strongly co-clustered same-batch samples. In patients, TRBV5-6, TRBV5-1 and TRBV20-1 belonged to 4 or 5 TRBV segments found more frequently than in controls.

The CDR3 runs 14 residues. Germline lookup yields CDR1 ENHRY and CDR2 SYGVKD. The germline V and J ends were trimmed by 7 bases and 4 bases, with 16 bases remaining between them. The TCR comes from a girl aged 2-17 years with multiple sclerosis. The sample consisted of blood. The chain employs TRBV10-3 and TRBJ1-1, with D possibly matching TRBD1 (6 bases). CDR3 DNA sequence: TGTGCCATCACCGAAAGGGGGGGGGGCACTGAAGCTTTCTTT. Protein: CAITERGGGTEAFF.